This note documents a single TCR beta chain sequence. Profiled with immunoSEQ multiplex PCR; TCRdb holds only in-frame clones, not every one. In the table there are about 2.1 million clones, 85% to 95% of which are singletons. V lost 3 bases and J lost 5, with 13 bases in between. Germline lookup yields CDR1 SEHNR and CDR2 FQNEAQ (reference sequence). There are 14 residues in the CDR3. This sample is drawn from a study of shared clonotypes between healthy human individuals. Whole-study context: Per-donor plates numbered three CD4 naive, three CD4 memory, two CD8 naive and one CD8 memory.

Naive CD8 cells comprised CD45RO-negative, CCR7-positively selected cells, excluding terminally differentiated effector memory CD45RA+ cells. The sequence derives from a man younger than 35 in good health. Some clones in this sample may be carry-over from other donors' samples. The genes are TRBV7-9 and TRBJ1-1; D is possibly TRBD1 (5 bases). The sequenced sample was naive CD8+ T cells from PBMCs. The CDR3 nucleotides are TGTGCCAGCAGCTTTGTAGGGGCGAGTACTGAAGCTTTCTTT. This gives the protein CASSFVGASTEAFF.